The T cell receptor beta chain under discussion was sequenced for a study of CD8 T cell repertoires and HIV-1 epitope variants. The overall study: IL-2, IL-7 and IL-15 were added on days 3 and 7 of roughly ten-day cultures.

The CDR3 loop spans 14 amino acids. V was cut by 1 base and J by 2 bases, with 9 bases left in between. CDR1 SGHNT and CDR2 YYREEE come from the germline V gene (reference sequence). The protocol was immunoSEQ multiplex PCR, while the TCRdb copy is restricted to in-frame clones and leaves out a portion. The repertoire holds 95,000 or so clones, with roughly 77% as singletons. This TCR came from a male donor with HIV. The genes are TRBV5-4 and TRBJ2-5; D is undetermined. Sequencing was performed on uncultured baseline CD8+ T cells from peripheral blood mononuclear cells (PBMCs). This CDR3 is CASSLLQSQETQYF. The CDR3 coding sequence is TGTGCCAGCAGCTTGCTACAGTCACAAGAGACCCAGTACTTC.